This T cell receptor (beta chain) was recovered during a study of post-analysis software for immune sequencing data. General observations from the study: With TRBV5-6, TRBV5-1 and TRBV20-1 included, about five TRBV segments were more frequent in patients than in controls. Pronounced co-clustering by F measure was evident among identically batched samples.

Prepared TCR beta cDNA libraries contained unique molecular identifiers. T cells numbering about 0.9 to 11 million yielded cDNA molecules that totaled some 500,000. TCRdb itself ran the PCR reads through MiXCR, one entry per CDR3 protein. The sample lists 740,000 or so distinct CDR3 sequences; under 70% were seen once. Concerning this clonotype: The antigen remains undetermined.

Per the germline V gene, CDR1 is SEHNR and CDR2 is FQNEAQ (reference sequence). The CDR3 sequence is 13 residues long. Material: blood. The chain joins TRBV7-9 to TRBJ2-4, with a weak D call TRBD2 (5 bases). The DNA matches TRBJ2-7 better at its end, which makes the J call doubtful. The clonotype comes from a girl between 5 and 17 years old with multiple sclerosis. For the CDR3, the DNA is TGTGCCAGCAGCTTTATCGGGAATGGCGAGCAGTACTTC. It is translated as CASSFIGNGEQYF.